The rows below give T cell receptor beta chains drawn from one sample of a study of T cell repertoires in ileal Crohn's disease. The data were produced by immunoSEQ multiplex PCR, yet TCRdb's version contains in-frame clones alone and is incomplete. This repertoire shows fewer than 6,500 clones, roughly 87% found once; its top ten account for around 4.5%. The sequencing input was ileal tissue. Receptors originate from an adult with Crohn's disease. Each CDR3 is given with its conserved first and last residue. D genes are given only for firm matches. A row's size may be missing; if present it is once, few, many or a size class.

J: TRBJ1-5
V: TRBV19
size: once
D: .
CDR3: CASSLLGSSNQPQHF
DNA: TGTGCCAGTTCTCTACTGGGTAGTAGCAATCAGCCCCAGCATTTT

J: TRBJ1-5
V: TRBV30
size: .
D: .
CDR3: CAWSPIDGDVYQPQHF
DNA: TGTGCCTGGAGTCCGATAGATGGGGACGTTTATCAGCCCCAGCATTTT

J: TRBJ1-1
V: TRBV29-1
size: once
D: .
CDR3: CSVTDGGPSAEAFF
DNA: TGCAGCGTTACCGACGGGGGGCCTTCTGCCGAAGCTTTCTTT

J: TRBJ1-4
V: TRBV14
size: few
D: .
CDR3: CASTRSSSTNEKLFF
DNA: TGTGCCAGCACCCGATCGTCGAGCACTAATGAAAAACTGTTTTTT

J: TRBJ2-7
V: TRBV6-6
size: .
D: .
CDR3: CASSYSGGSYEQYF
DNA: TGTGCCAGCAGTTACTCGGGAGGCTCCTACGAGCAGTACTTC

J: TRBJ1-1
V: TRBV7-9
size: .
D: .
CDR3: CASSLRGTAEAFF
DNA: TGTGCCAGCAGCTTACGTGGTACGGCTGAAGCTTTCTTT

J: TRBJ1-4
V: TRBV15
size: .
D: TRBD1
CDR3: CATSRDQGGEKLFF
DNA: TGTGCCACCAGCAGAGATCAGGGGGGGGAAAAACTGTTTTTT

J: TRBJ2-1
V: TRBV5-1
size: .
D: .
CDR3: CASSSGQTYNEQFF
DNA: TGCGCCAGCAGCTCGGGACAAACCTACAATGAGCAGTTCTTC

J: TRBJ2-7
V: TRBV18
size: .
D: TRBD1
CDR3: CASSPLGQGGEQYF
DNA: TGTGCCAGCTCACCCTTGGGACAGGGGGGCGAGCAGTACTTC

J: TRBJ2-7
V: TRBV27
size: few
D: .
CDR3: CASSLNGYEQYF
DNA: TGTGCCAGCAGTTTAAATGGATACGAGCAGTACTTC

J: TRBJ1-1
V: TRBV10-3
size: once
D: .
CDR3: CAIRDHDRNTEAFF
DNA: TGTGCCATCAGAGACCATGACAGGAACACTGAAGCTTTCTTT

J: TRBJ1-4
V: TRBV9
size: .
D: TRBD1
CDR3: CASSPRQGEINEKLFF
DNA: TGTGCCAGCAGCCCACGACAGGGGGAAATCAATGAAAAACTGTTTTTT

J: TRBJ1-6
V: TRBV29-1
size: once
D: .
CDR3: CSVQEGGSSYNSPLHF
DNA: TGCAGCGTGCAAGAGGGGGGGAGCTCCTATAATTCACCCCTCCACTTT

J: TRBJ2-7
V: TRBV5-5
size: .
D: .
CDR3: CASSPTPSDSYEQYF
DNA: TGTGCCAGCAGCCCGACACCTAGCGACTCCTACGAGCAGTACTTC

J: TRBJ1-3
V: TRBV11-2
size: .
D: .
CDR3: CASSLVSTSGNTIYF
DNA: TGTGCCAGCAGCTTAGTTTCGACCTCTGGAAACACCATATATTTT

J: TRBJ2-1
V: TRBV19
size: .
D: TRBD2
CDR3: CASSVGLAGVNEQFF
DNA: TGTGCCAGTAGTGTGGGACTAGCGGGAGTCAATGAGCAGTTCTTC

J: TRBJ2-5
V: TRBV27
size: few
D: TRBD2
CDR3: CASSSKREVYQETQYF
DNA: TGTGCCAGCAGTTCCAAGCGGGAGGTTTACCAAGAGACCCAGTACTTC

J: TRBJ2-3
V: TRBV11-2
size: .
D: .
CDR3: CASSLDSGGNADTQYF
DNA: TGTGCCAGCAGCTTAGATTCTGGAGGGAATGCAGATACGCAGTATTTT

J: TRBJ1-4
V: TRBV30
size: .
D: .
CDR3: CAWSATNEKLFF
DNA: TGTGCCTGGAGTGCAACAAATGAAAAACTGTTTTTT

J: TRBJ1-3
V: TRBV5-6
size: .
D: .
CDR3: CASSLQGYTSGNTIYF
DNA: TGTGCCAGCAGCTTGCAGGGGTACACATCTGGAAACACCATATATTTT

J: TRBJ1-1
V: TRBV5-1
size: .
D: TRBD1
CDR3: CASSPQNDRGRLNTEAFF
DNA: TGCGCCAGCAGCCCGCAAAATGACAGGGGGCGCTTGAACACTGAAGCTTTCTTT

J: TRBJ2-5
V: TRBV7-2
size: .
D: .
CDR3: CASSDRIQETQYF
DNA: TGTGCCAGTTCGGATCGGATACAAGAGACCCAGTACTTC

J: TRBJ1-1
V: TRBV27
size: .
D: .
CDR3: CASGQKMNTEAFF
DNA: TGTGCCAGCGGGCAGAAAATGAACACTGAAGCTTTCTTT

J: TRBJ2-1
V: TRBV7-9
size: .
D: TRBD2
CDR3: CASSLLAGGRHNEQFF
DNA: TGTGCCAGCAGCTTATTAGCGGGAGGGCGGCACAATGAGCAGTTCTTC

J: TRBJ2-3
V: TRBV19
size: .
D: TRBD2
CDR3: CASRVAGSDTQYF
DNA: TGTGCCAGTAGGGTAGCGGGCTCAGATACGCAGTATTTT

J: TRBJ2-7
V: TRBV6-6
size: .
D: .
CDR3: CASSKTSRGASYEQYF
DNA: TGTGCCAGCAGTAAGACCTCTCGGGGAGCCTCCTACGAGCAGTACTTC

J: TRBJ2-1
V: TRBV4-2
size: .
D: TRBD2
CDR3: CASSQVGGRAPYNEQFF
DNA: TGTGCCAGCAGCCAAGTTGGTGGGAGGGCCCCTTACAATGAGCAGTTCTTC

J: TRBJ2-1
V: TRBV7-6
size: .
D: TRBD2
CDR3: CASSLVLAGGATYNEQFF
DNA: TGTGCCAGCAGCTTAGTTTTAGCCGGGGGGGCGACCTACAATGAGCAGTTCTTC

J: TRBJ2-7
V: TRBV6-7
size: few
D: .
CDR3: CASSYSKGELYEQYF
DNA: TGTGCCAGCAGTTACTCGAAAGGGGAACTCTACGAGCAGTACTTC